The clone carrying this T cell receptor (beta chain) has more than one count but fewer than ten. Its antigen is unidentified. In germline, CDR1 is SGHAT, CDR2 FQNNGV. The V end was cut by 4 bases, the J end by 7 bases, with 19 bases between. This CDR3 has 16 residues. It was considered stable Graves' hyperthyroidism when ophthalmopathy did not progress within 18 months. The study enrolled patients aged 18 to 65 with newly diagnosed hyperthyroidism of under 2 months' duration. This sample was taken from a study of T cells in Graves' hyperthyroidism and ophthalmopathy. The study, taken as a whole, reports: Stable hyperthyroidism was separated from ophthalmopathy by a model based on 13 V-J features. Most clonotypes that expanded in the thyroid above 0.001 also showed up in blood.

Amplification of TCR beta CDR3 regions was performed using RNA transcripts as template. During a first-round RT-PCR of the TCR CDR3, the HTBI primer set was used. TCRdb ran MiXCR on the multiplex PCR reads and lists one entry per CDR3 protein. This sample has fewer than 350,000 distinct CDR3 sequences, with around 13% found just once. Material for sequencing was blood. This chain links TRBV11-2 with TRBJ1-4, with TRBD1 as a possible D gene (6 bases). This clonotype originated in a woman in her forties with Graves' hyperthyroidism. The CDR3 here is CASSSGYDGDTEKLFF. The DNA for the CDR3 is TGTGCCAGCAGCTCAGGTTATGATGGGGACACTGAAAAACTGTTTTTT.